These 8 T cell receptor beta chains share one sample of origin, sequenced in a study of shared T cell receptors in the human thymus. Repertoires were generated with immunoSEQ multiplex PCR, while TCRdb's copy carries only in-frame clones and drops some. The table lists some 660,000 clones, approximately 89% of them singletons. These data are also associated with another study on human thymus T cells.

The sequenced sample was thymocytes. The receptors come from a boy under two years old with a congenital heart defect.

The CDR3 DNA is TGCAGCGTTCAACAGGGGGCGCGGGTCGAGCAGTACTTC. This encodes CSVQQGARVEQYF. V is TRBV29-1 and J is TRBJ2-7; TRBD1 aligns across 9 bases. Germline CDR1 SQVTM, CDR2 ANQGSEA. With V trimmed by 5 bases and J by 6 bases, 8 bases remained unmatched. CDR3 length equals 13 residues.

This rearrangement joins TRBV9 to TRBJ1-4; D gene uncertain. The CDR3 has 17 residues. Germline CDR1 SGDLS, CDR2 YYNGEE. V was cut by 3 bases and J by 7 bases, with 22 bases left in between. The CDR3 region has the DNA TGTGCCAGCAGCGCTGACCCGACCGGTGCTGGAGGTGAAAAACTGTTTTTT. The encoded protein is CASSADPTGAGGEKLFF.

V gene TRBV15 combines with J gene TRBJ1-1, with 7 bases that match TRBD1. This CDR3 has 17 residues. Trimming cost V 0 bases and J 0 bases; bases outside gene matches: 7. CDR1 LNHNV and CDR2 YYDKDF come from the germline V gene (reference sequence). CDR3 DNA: TGTGCCACCAGCAGAGATATGACAGGGACTTTGAACACTGAAGCTTTCTTT. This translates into CATSRDMTGTLNTEAFF.

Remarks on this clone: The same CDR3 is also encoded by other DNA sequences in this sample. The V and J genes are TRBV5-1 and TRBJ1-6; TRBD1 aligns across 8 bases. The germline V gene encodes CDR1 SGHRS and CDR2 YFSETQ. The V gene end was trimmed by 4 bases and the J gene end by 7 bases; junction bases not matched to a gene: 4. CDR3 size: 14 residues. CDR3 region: CASSRTGTNSPLHF. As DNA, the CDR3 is TGCGCCAGCAGCCGGACAGGGACGAATTCACCCCTCCACTTT.

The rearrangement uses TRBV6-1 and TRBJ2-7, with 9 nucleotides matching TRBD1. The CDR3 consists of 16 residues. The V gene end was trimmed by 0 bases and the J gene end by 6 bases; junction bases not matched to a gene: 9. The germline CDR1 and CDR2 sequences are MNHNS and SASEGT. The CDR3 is CASSEARGTGYCEQYF. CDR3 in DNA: TGTGCCAGCAGTGAAGCTCGGGGGACAGGGTATTGCGAGCAGTACTTC.

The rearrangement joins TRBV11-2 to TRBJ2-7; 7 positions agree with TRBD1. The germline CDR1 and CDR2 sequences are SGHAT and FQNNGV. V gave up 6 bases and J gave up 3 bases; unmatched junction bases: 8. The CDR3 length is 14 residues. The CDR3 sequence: CASSPDRASYEQYF. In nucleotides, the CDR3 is TGTGCCAGCAGTCCCGACAGGGCAAGCTACGAGCAGTACTTC.

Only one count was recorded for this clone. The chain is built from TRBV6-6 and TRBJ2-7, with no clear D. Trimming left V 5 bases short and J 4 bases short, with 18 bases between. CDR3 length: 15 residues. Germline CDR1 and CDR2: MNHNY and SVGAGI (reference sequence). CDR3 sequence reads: CASSRREAKDYEQYF. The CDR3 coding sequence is TGTGCCAGCAGTCGCCGCGAGGCTAAAGATTACGAGCAGTACTTC.

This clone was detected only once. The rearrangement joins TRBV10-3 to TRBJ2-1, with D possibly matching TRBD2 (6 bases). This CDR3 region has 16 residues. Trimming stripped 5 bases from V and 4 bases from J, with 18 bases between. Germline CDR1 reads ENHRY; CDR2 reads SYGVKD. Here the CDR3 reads CAISPNLSGQYNEQFF. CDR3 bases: TGTGCCATCAGTCCCAACCTTAGCGGCCAGTACAATGAGCAGTTCTTC.